Below, one T cell receptor (beta chain) is given with its context. Its antigen is not known. PCR used 60 Vbeta primers and 13 Jbeta primers. Data came from immunoSEQ multiplex PCR; TCRdb stores just in-frame clones and leaves some out. The table lists 150,000 to 200,000 clones, 80% to 85% of them singletons. The data stem from a study of cytomegalovirus exposure and HLA in healthy donors. Study information: In an earlier analysis, approximately 120 million unique TCR beta sequences were found from about 180 million T cells.

Findings and limits, study-wide: With DRB1 most and HLA-C fewest, TCR association rates differed between HLA loci in a later analysis.

Per the germline V gene, CDR1 is SGHDT and CDR2 is YYEEEE. The V end was cut by 5 bases, the J end by 2 bases, with 9 bases between. CDR3 length: 13 amino acids. The rearrangement uses TRBV5-6 and TRBJ2-3; D call uncertain. This clonotype was obtained from a girl aged 2 to 10 in good health and CMV-seropositive. Sequencing used PBMCs. CDR3 region: CASRFLSTDTQYF. CDR3 nucleotides: TGTGCCAGCAGATTCTTATCCACAGATACGCAGTATTTT. Looking up the rest from reference TRBV5-6 and TRBJ2-3 gives the full variable domain: DAGVTQSPTHLIKTRGQQVTLRCSPKSGHDTVSWYQQALGQGPQFIFQYYEEEERQRGNFPDRFSGHQFPNYSSELNVNALLLGDSALYLCASRFLSTDTQYFGPGTRLTVL.